The T cell receptor beta chain described here comes from a study of blood T cell repertoires in COVID-19. Study details: COVID-19 samples, acute and convalescent, were from the United States, Italy and Spain. Sources were T cells, B-cell-depleted T cells, or PBMCs; the material itself was cDNA or gDNA.

Authors' methods: Amplification of reference gene primers provided the estimated nucleated cell counts. Clones were sequenced by immunoSEQ multiplex PCR, and TCRdb holds only the in-frame ones, with some missing. That table gives V, J and clone size, and the DNA gave D and trimming. Counted here are about 260,000 clones, 86% occurring once; the ten biggest clones make up over 7.5%. Germline values: CDR1 GTSNPN, CDR2 SVGIG (reference sequence). The junction had 7 bases not matched to a gene; V was cut back by 5 bases and J by 9 bases. This CDR3 comprises 12 residues. This clone was seen once. The sequenced sample was peripheral blood. The chain recombines TRBV30 with TRBJ1-2, with 9 bases lining up with TRBD1. This receptor was obtained from a man aged 35-49 years who had recovered from COVID-19. CDR3 DNA sequence: TGTGCCTGGGCCCGGGACAGGGACAGCTACACCTTC. It encodes CAWARDRDSYTF.